These 8 T cell receptor beta chains came from one sample sequenced in a study of cytomegalovirus exposure and HLA in healthy donors. PCR primers comprised 60 Vbeta and 13 Jbeta primers. The protocol was immunoSEQ multiplex PCR, while the TCRdb copy is restricted to in-frame clones and leaves out a portion. The sample consists of roughly 80,000 clones, 65% to 70% of them appearing once. Material: PBMCs. Receptors originate from a woman in her 50s in good health and CMV-seropositive.

V is TRBV10-2 and J is TRBJ1-1, with D uncertain. V gave up 5 bases and J gave up 8 bases, with 21 bases separating them. The CDR3 length is 15 residues. The germline V gene encodes CDR1 WSHSY and CDR2 SAAADI. This chain's CDR3 is CASSPPGRSNMEAFF. As DNA, the CDR3 is TGCGCCAGCAGTCCTCCGGGTCGGTCAAATATGGAAGCTTTCTTT.

V usage is TRBV9 and J usage is TRBJ2-3; 10 bases match TRBD2. Germline CDR1 and CDR2: SGDLS and YYNGEE. The trim removed 4 bases at V and 3 bases at J, leaving 2 bases unmatched. The CDR3 runs 14 residues. The CDR3 sequence: CASSRTSGTDTQYF. The CDR3 region has the DNA TGTGCCAGCAGCCGGACTAGCGGTACAGATACGCAGTATTTT.

This clone is a singleton in its sample. The gene calls are TRBV2 and TRBJ2-5, with D possibly TRBD1 on 6 matching bases. Germline assignment: CDR1 SNHLY and CDR2 FYNNEI. With 4 bases removed from V and 9 bases from J, the gap between germline ends came to 15 bases. The CDR3 extends over 13 amino acids. The DNA of the CDR3 is TGTGCCAGCAGTGGGCACATGACAGGTCCCCAGTACTTC. Amino acids: CASSGHMTGPQYF. Drawing the rest from reference TRBV2 and TRBJ2-5, the complete variable domain is EPEVTQTPSHQVTQMGQEVILRCVPISNHLYFYWYRQILGQKVEFLVSFYNNEISEKSEIFDDQFSVERPDGSNFTLKIRSTKLEDSAMYFCASSGHMTGPQYFGPGTRLLVL.

This rearrangement joins TRBV28 to TRBJ2-1, with 12 nucleotides matching TRBD2. The V and J ends lost 3 bases and 5 bases, in that order; junction bases with no gene match: 5. Germline assignment: CDR1 MDHEN and CDR2 SYDVKM. CDR3 length: 16 amino acids. CDR3 region: CASSFPLAGGHNEQFF. The CDR3 DNA reads TGTGCCAGCAGTTTCCCACTAGCGGGGGGCCACAATGAGCAGTTCTTC.

In its sample, this clone was seen a few times. The V and J genes are TRBV5-1 and TRBJ1-4; D gene ambiguous. CDR3 length equals 14 residues. Germline loops: CDR1 SGHRS, CDR2 YFSETQ. The V and J ends lost 0 bases and 5 bases respectively, with 8 bases between them. As DNA, the CDR3 is TGCGCCAGCAGCTTGGGTGTAGAAAATGAAAAACTGTTTTTT. Amino acids: CASSLGVENEKLFF. Using reference TRBV5-1 and TRBJ1-4 for the parts outside the CDR3, the full variable domain is KAGVTQTPRYLIKTRGQQVTLSCSPISGHRSVSWYQQTPGQGLQFLFEYFSETQRNKGNFPGRFSGRQFSNSRSEMNVSTLELGDSALYLCASSLGVENEKLFFGSGTQLSVL.

The chain employs TRBV28 and TRBJ1-1, with D unclear. Germline lookup yields CDR1 MDHEN and CDR2 SYDVKM. The CDR3 has 13 amino acids. V was cut by 3 bases and J by 1 base, with 6 bases left in between. Here the CDR3 reads CASSFLRNTEAFF. The CDR3 region has the DNA TGTGCCAGCAGTTTTCTCAGGAACACTGAAGCTTTCTTT.

This clone showed up just once. The chain couples TRBV2 to TRBJ2-5, with 9 bases identical to TRBD1. The J call is in doubt because the DNA end fits TRBJ2-7 better. The CDR3 sequence is 14 residues long. The germline V gene has CDR1 SNHLY and CDR2 FYNNEI. The CDR3 DNA follows: TGTGCCAGCAGTCCGGGACAGGGAGGGGACGAGCAGTACTTC. Protein: CASSPGQGGDEQYF.

The chain links TRBV6-5 to TRBJ1-6; D is possibly TRBD1 (5 bases). From germline, CDR1 is MNHEY and CDR2 SVGAGI. V dropped 6 bases and J dropped 6 bases, with 12 bases sitting between them. The CDR3 is made up of 14 amino acids. The CDR3: CASRPDSFNSPLHF. The CDR3 coding sequence is TGTGCCAGCAGGCCTGACAGTTTTAATTCACCCCTCCACTTT.